One and the same sample provided the 10 T cell receptor beta chains below, sequenced in a study of cytomegalovirus exposure and HLA in healthy donors. It was with 60 Vbeta and 13 Jbeta primers that the PCR ran. Measured with immunoSEQ multiplex PCR; TCRdb has only the in-frame clones, and not every one. The data hold some 150,000 clones, with roughly two thirds observed a single time. The sequencing input was PBMCs. The receptors here all came from a woman between 25 and 40 years old in good health and CMV-seronegative.

The CDR3 loop reads CASSSVPDADTEAFF. CDR3 nucleotide sequence: TGTGCCAGCAGCTCAGTCCCTGACGCGGACACTGAAGCTTTCTTT. This sequence joins TRBV9 and TRBJ1-1; D remains ambiguous. Per germline, CDR1 SGDLS and CDR2 YYNGEE. The CDR3 length is 15 residues. Trimming took 4 bases from V and 3 from J, leaving 16 bases between them. Based on the CDR3 plus reference TRBV9 and TRBJ1-1, the full variable domain is DSGVTQTPKHLITATGQRVTLRCSPRSGDLSVYWYQQSLDQGLQFLIQYYNGEERAKGNILERFSAQQFPDLHSELNLSSLELGDSALYFCASSSVPDADTEAFFGQGTRLTVV.

For the CDR3, the DNA is TGTGCCAGCAGTTGGGGAGGCGAGCAGTACTTC. Translation gives CASSWGGEQYF. This sequence joins TRBV27 and TRBJ2-7, with a possible D match to TRBD2 (6 bases). V lost 4 bases, J lost 6 bases, and 7 bases lay in between. The germline V gene encodes CDR1 MNHEY and CDR2 SMNVEV (reference sequence). This CDR3 has 11 residues.

The chain is built from TRBV9 and TRBJ1-2; no clear D gene. V lost 0 bases to trimming and J lost 3 bases, with 12 bases between them. CDR1 and CDR2 from the germline V gene are SGDLS and YYNGEE. The CDR3 is made up of 15 amino acids. The CDR3 DNA is TGTGCCAGCAGCGTAGGTAGGGAGGTTGACTATGGCTACACCTTC. This gives the protein CASSVGREVDYGYTF.

The gene calls are TRBV28 and TRBJ2-3, with TRBD2 identical over 15 bases. The CDR3 is made up of 16 amino acids. The J segment lost 8 bases and the V segment lost 7 bases, leaving 10 bases of the junction unmatched. CDR1 is MDHEN, CDR2 SYDVKM, per germline. In DNA form, the CDR3 reads TGTGCCAGCACCCTCGGACTAGCGGGAGGGCTGGGTACGCAGTATTTT. Its protein product is CASTLGLAGGLGTQYF.

V and J are TRBV15 and TRBJ2-7; D gene unclear. The CDR3 has 14 amino acids. Germline values: CDR1 LNHNV, CDR2 YYDKDF (reference sequence). V was clipped by 0 bases and J by 5 bases, with 11 bases between them. The CDR3 nucleotides read TGTGCCACCAGCAGAGATCTTGGCCCCCACGAGCAGTACTTC. Translation: CATSRDLGPHEQYF.

This clone has a handful of counts. The CDR3 protein is CASSQGWPEGYTF. CDR3 coding DNA: TGTGCCAGCAGCCAAGGTTGGCCGGAGGGCTACACCTTC. The V gene is TRBV14, the J gene TRBJ1-2; D remains ambiguous. This CDR3 spans 13 amino acids. Germline assignment: CDR1 SGHDN and CDR2 FVKESK. Trimming shortened V by 1 base and J by 8 bases, and 11 bases separated the two germline ends.

The chain employs TRBV7-9 and TRBJ1-5, with D perhaps matching TRBD1 (5 bases). CDR3 length: 13 amino acids. Germline CDR1 SEHNR, CDR2 FQNEAQ (reference sequence). V dropped 6 bases and J dropped 5 bases, with 11 bases sitting between them. DNA for the CDR3: TGTGCCAGCAGTGAACAGGCGGATCAGCCCCAGCATTTT. It is translated as CASSEQADQPQHF.

The chain recombines TRBV6-1 with TRBJ2-5; perhaps TRBD2 as D (6 bases). The CDR3 length is 14 residues. CDR1 and CDR2 from the germline V gene are MNHNS and SASEGT. Trimming took off 2 bases at V and 3 bases at J, with 10 bases between the two ends. CDR3 nucleotides: TGTGCCAGCAGTGAAAGAGTAGCGGAAGAGACCCAGTACTTC. The encoded protein is CASSERVAEETQYF.

The chain couples TRBV7-2 to TRBJ1-5; the match to TRBD1 covers 7 bases. The V gene's germline CDR1 is SGHTA and CDR2 FQGNSA. This CDR3 spans 17 amino acids. After removal of 0 bases from V and 6 bases from J, the junction contained 11 bases not matched to a gene. The CDR3 DNA sequence: TGTGCCAGCAGCTTAGCTCTTTCGACAGGGTTGGTTCAGCCCCAGCATTTT. This codes for CASSLALSTGLVQPQHF.

This clone was seen only a few times. The rearrangement joins TRBV7-2 to TRBJ2-3; 7 bases match TRBD2. The CDR3 covers 14 residues. CDR1 is SGHTA, CDR2 FQGNSA, per germline. V was pared by 5 bases and J by 7 bases, with 9 bases of the junction left unmatched. The CDR3 DNA is TGTGCCAGCAGCCCCGGGACTATACTAAATACGCAGTATTTT. Its translation: CASSPGTILNTQYF.